This T cell receptor beta chain was recovered during a study of cytomegalovirus exposure and HLA in healthy donors. Study conclusions and caveats: TCR sequences were mostly rare, though some public TCRs occurred in many donors. Reportedly, diagnosis of cytomegalovirus status by the classifier showed high specificity and sensitivity. Altogether, about 160 TCR beta chains were recorded as cytomegalovirus-associated.

The table came from immunoSEQ multiplex PCR; TCRdb's copy has only in-frame clones and leaves some out. Of about 150,000 clones in the sample, approximately 91% were seen once. On this clone: The antigen is not known.

V lost 6 bases, J lost 2 bases, and 10 bases lay in between. There are 14 residues in the CDR3. Germline loops: CDR1 MRHNA, CDR2 SNTAGT. The donors were members of the validation cohort, which comprised 90 to 150 subjects and was separate from the first cohort of 730 or so subjects. The receptor's source is a man aged 18 to 30 in good health and CMV-seronegative. The chain uses TRBV6-4 and TRBJ2-2; a possible D gene is TRBD1 (6 bases). Material: PBMCs. CDR3 region: CASSAGTNTGELFF. CDR3 DNA: TGTGCCAGCAGCGCCGGGACAAACACCGGGGAGCTGTTTTTT.